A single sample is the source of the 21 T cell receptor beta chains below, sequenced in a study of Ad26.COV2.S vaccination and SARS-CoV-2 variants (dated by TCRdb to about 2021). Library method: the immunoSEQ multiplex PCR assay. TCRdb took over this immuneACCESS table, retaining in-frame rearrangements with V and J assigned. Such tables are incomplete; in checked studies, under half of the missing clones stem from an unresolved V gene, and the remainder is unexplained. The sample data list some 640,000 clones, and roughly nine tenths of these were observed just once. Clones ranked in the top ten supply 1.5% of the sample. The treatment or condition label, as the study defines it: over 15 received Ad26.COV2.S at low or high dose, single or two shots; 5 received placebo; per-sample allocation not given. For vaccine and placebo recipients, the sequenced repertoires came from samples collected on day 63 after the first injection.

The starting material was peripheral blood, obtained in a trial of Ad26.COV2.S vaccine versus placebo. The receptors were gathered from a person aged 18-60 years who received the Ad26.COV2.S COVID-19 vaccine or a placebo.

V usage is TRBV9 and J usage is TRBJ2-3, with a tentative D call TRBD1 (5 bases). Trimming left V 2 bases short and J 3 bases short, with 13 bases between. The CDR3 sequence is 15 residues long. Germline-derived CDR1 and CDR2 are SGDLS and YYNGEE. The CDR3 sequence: CASSVLGLWTDTQYF. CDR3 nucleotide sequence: TGTGCCAGCAGCGTTTTGGGGCTTTGGACAGATACGCAGTATTTT.

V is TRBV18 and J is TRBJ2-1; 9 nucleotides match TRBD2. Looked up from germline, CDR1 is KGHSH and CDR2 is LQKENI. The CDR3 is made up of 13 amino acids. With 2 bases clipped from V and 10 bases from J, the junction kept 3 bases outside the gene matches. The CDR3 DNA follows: TGTGCCAGCTCACCAAGCCTAGCGGGAGAGCAGTTCTTC. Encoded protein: CASSPSLAGEQFF. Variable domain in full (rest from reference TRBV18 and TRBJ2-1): NAGVMQNPRHLVRRRGQEARLRCSPMKGHSHVYWYRQLPEEGLKFMVYLQKENIIDESGMPKERFSAEFPKEGPSILRIQQVVRGDSAAYFCASSPSLAGEQFFGPGTRLTVL.

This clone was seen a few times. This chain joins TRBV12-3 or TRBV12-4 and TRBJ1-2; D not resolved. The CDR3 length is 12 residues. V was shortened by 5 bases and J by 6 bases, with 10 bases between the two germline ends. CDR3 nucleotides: TGTGCCAGCAGTCCTCAGTTGGATGGCTACACCTTC. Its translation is CASSPQLDGYTF.

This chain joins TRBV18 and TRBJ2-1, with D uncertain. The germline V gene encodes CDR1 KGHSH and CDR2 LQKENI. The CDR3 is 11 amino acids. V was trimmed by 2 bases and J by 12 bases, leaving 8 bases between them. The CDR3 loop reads CASSPGSLQFF. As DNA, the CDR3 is TGTGCCAGCTCACCAGGCTCCCTGCAGTTCTTC.

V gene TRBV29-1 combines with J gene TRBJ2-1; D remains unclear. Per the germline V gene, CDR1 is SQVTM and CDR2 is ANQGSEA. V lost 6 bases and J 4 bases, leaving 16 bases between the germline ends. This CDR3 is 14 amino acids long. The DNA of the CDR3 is TGCAGCGTACAGAAGGATTCCATGTACAATGAGCAGTTCTTC. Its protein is CSVQKDSMYNEQFF.

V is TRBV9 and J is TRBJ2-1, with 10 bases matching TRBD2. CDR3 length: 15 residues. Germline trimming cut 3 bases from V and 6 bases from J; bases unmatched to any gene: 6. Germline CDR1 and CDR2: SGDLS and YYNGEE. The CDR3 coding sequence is TGTGCCAGCAGCGAGCTAGCGGGGGTGATCAATGAGCAGTTCTTC. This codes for CASSELAGVINEQFF.

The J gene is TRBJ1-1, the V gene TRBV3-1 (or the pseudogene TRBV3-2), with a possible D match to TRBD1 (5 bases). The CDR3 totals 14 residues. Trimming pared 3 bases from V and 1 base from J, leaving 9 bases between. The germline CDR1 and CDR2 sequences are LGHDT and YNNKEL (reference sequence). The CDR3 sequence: CASSQNDRNTEAFF. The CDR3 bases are TGTGCCAGCAGCCAGAACGACAGGAACACTGAAGCTTTCTTT.

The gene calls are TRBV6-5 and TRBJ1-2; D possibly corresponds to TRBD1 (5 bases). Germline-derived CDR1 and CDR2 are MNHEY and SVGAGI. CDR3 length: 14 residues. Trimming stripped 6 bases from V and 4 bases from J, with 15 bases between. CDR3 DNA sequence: TGTGCCAGCAGCCTGGGGTCAGGGTCCTATGGCTACACCTTC. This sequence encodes CASSLGSGSYGYTF.

The CDR3 reads CASSRGAVPGNTIYF. In DNA, the CDR3 is TGTGCCAGCAGCCGGGGAGCGGTGCCTGGAAACACCATATATTTT. This rearrangement joins TRBV5-5 to TRBJ1-3; unclear D gene. With 4 bases removed from V and 2 bases from J, the gap between germline ends came to 13 bases. The CDR3 has 15 amino acids. The V gene's germline CDR1 is SGHKS and CDR2 YYEKEE (reference sequence).

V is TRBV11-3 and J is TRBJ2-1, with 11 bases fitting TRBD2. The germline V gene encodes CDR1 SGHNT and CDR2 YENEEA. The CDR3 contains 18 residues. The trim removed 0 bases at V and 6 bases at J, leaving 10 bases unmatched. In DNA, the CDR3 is TGTGCCAGCAGCTTAGATTCGTGGCTAGCGGGGGGCTCCAATGAGCAGTTCTTC. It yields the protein CASSLDSWLAGGSNEQFF. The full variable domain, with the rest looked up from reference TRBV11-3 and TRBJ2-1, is EAGVVQSPRYKIIEKKQPVAFWCNPISGHNTLYWYLQNLGQGPELLIRYENEEAVDDSQLPKDRFSAERLKGVDSTLKIQPAELGDSAVYLCASSLDSWLAGGSNEQFFGPGTRLTVL.

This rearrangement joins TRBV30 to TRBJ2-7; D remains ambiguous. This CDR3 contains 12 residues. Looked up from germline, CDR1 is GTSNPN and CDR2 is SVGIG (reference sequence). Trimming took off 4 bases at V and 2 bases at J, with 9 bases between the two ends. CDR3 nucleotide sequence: TGTGCCTGGACTACAGTTCCCTACGAGCAGTACTTC. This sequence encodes CAWTTVPYEQYF.

CDR3 DNA sequence: TGTGCCAGCAGTTCCGGACAGGGGGCGTCTGGGGCCAACGTCCTGACTTTC. This sequence encodes CASSSGQGASGANVLTF. V usage is TRBV27 and J usage is TRBJ2-6, with TRBD1 matching over 11 bases. The germline CDR1 and CDR2 sequences are MNHEY and SMNVEV (reference sequence). This CDR3 has 17 amino acids. V shed 4 bases and J 1 base; nucleotides not matched to a gene: 3.

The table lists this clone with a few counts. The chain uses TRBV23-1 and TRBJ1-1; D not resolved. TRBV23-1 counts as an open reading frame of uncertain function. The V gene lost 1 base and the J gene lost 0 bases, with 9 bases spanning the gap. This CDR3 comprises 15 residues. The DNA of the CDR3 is TGCGCCAGCAGTCAATTTAGAGGTGTGAACACTGAAGCTTTCTTT. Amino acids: CASSQFRGVNTEAFF.

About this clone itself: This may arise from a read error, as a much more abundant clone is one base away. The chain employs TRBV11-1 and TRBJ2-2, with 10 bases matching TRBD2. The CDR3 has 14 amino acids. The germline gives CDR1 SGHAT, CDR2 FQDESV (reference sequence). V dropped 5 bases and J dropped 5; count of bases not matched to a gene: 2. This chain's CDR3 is CASSPTSGTGELFF. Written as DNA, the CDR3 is TGTGCCAGCAGCCCGACTAGCGGGACCGGGGAGCTGTTTTTT.

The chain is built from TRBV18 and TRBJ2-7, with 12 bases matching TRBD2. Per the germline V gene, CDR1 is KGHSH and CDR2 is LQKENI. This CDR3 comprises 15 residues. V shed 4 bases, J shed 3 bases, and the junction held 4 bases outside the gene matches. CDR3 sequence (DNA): TGTGCCAGCTCACTGACTAGCGGGGGAAACTACGAGCAGTACTTC. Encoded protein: CASSLTSGGNYEQYF.

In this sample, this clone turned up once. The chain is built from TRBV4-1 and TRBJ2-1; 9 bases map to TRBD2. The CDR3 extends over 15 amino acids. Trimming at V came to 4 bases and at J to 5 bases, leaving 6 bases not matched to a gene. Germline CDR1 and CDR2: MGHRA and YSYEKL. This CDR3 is CASSPGRGGNNEQFF. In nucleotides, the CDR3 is TGCGCCAGCAGCCCTGGGCGGGGGGGAAACAATGAGCAGTTCTTC.

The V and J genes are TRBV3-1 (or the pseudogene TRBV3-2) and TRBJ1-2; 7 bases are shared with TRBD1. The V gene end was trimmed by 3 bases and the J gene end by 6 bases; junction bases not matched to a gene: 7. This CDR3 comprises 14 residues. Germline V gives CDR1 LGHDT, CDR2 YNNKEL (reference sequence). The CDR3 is CASSHSDRDHGYTF. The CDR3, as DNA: TGTGCCAGCAGCCATTCCGACAGGGACCATGGCTACACCTTC.

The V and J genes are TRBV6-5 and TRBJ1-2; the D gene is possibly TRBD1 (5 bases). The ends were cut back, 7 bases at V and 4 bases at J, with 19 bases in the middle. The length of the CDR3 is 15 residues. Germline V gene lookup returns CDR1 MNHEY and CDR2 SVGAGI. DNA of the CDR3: TGTGCCAGCACTGGCAGGGCCTATCCCCTCTATGGCTACACCTTC. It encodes CASTGRAYPLYGYTF.

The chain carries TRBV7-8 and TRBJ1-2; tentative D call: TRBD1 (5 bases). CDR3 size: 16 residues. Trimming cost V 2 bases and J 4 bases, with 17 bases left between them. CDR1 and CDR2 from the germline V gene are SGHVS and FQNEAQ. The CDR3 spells CASSLSDPRAGYGYTF. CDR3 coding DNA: TGTGCCAGCAGCTTATCGGATCCCAGGGCGGGCTATGGCTACACCTTC.

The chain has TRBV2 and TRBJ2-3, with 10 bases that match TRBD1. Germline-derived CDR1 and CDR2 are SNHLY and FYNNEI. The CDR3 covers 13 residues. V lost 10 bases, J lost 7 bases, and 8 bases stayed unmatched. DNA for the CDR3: TGTGCCATTGGGACAGGGGAAGGATATACGCAGTATTTT. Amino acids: CAIGTGEGYTQYF.

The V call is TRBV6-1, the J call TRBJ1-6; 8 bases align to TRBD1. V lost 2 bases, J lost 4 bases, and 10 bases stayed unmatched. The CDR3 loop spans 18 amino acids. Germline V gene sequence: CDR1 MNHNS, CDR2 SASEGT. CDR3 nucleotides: TGTGCCAGCAGTGAATATGGGGAACAGGGGGGATATAATTCACCCCTCCACTTT. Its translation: CASSEYGEQGGYNSPLHF.